This record covers a single T cell receptor beta chain. The antigen this receptor binds is unknown. Base qualities are not recorded, but no much larger clone differs from it by a single base. V and J lose 5 bases and 4 bases, and a span of 18 bases separates them. CDR1 is given as KGHSH and CDR2 as LQKENI, both from the germline V gene. The CDR3 spans 16 residues, from the cysteine through the phenylalanine. Only the CDR3 part of the read is kept: 48 bases, read in frame from the first base. Libraries were prepared through RT-PCR. Instrument on record: NextSeq 550. The public sequencing data were trimmed at Q25 with fastp and processed into clonotypes with MiXCR by TCRdb, which kept only in-frame beta chains. Every distinct CDR3 protein forms one entry, paired with its most common genes and DNA. The table for this sample lists about 230,000 distinct CDR3 sequences; roughly 14% of them were counted only once. The top ten hold around a tenth of the sample.

The sample is drawn from a study of patients and donors after allogeneic stem cell transplantation (TCRdb year 2020). The receptor was isolated from a human donor who was either an allogeneic HSCT recipient or a stem cell or donor lymphocyte infusion donor (not recorded which). It is not recorded whose cells these are; they may come from a transplant donor. This sequence uses TRBV18 and TRBJ1-5; TRBD1 could be the D gene, as 6 bases match. Sequencing was performed on blood, either unsorted or a sorted T cell fraction (not recorded which). The CDR3 has the sequence CASSAQGLGVNQPQHF. The sequenced DNA: TGTGCCAGCTCAGCACAGGGTTTAGGGGTGAATCAGCCCCAGCATTTT.